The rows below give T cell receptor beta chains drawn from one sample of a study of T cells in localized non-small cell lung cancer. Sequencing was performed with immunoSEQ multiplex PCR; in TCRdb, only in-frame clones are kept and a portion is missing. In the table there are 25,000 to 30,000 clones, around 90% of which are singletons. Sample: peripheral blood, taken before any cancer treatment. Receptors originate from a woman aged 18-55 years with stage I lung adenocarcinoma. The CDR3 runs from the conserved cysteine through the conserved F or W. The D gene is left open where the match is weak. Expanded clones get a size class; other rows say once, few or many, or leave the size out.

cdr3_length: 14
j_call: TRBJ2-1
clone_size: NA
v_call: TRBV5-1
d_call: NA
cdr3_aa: CASSLVGRNNEQFF

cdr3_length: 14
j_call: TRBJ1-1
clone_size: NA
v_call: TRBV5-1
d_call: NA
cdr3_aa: CASSLTGMNTEAFF

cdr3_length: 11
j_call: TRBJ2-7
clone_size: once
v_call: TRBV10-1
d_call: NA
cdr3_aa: CASSARYEQYF

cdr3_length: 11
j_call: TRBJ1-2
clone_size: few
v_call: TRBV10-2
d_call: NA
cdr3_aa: CASKTDGGYTF

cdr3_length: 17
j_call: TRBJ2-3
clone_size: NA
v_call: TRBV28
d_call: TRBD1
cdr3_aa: CASRWTGGKRGTDTQYF

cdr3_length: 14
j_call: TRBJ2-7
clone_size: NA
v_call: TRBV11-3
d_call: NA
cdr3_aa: CASSLGALSYEQYF

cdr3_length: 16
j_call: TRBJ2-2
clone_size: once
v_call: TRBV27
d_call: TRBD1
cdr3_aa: CASSPTDRGGTGELFF

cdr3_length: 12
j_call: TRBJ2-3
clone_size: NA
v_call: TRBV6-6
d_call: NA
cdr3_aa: CASSPIEDTQYF

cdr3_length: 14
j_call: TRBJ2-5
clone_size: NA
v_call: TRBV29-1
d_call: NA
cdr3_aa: CSVSHRGAKETQYF

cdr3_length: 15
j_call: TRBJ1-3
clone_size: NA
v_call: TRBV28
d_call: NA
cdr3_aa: CASSFYRDSGNTIYF

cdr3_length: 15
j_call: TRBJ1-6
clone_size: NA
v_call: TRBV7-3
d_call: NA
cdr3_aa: CASSLGGVGDSPLHF

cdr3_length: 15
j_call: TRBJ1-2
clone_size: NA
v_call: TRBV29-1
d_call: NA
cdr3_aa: CSVGDNSRSFYGYTF

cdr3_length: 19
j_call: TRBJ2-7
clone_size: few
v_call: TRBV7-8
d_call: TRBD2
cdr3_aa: CASSSYLAGGYLSSYEQYF

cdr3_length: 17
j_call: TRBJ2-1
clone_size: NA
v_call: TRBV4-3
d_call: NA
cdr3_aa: CASSQAMGPESYNEQFF

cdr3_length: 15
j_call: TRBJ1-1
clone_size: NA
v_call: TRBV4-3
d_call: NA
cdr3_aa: CASSQEPAEGTEAFF

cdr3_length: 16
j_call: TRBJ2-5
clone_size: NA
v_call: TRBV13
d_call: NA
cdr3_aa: CASSLKRGARQETQYF

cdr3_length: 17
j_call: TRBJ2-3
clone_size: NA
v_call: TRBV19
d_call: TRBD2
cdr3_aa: CASSRLADSTSTDTQYF

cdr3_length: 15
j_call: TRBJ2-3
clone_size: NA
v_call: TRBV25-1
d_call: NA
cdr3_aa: CASSSDGGSIDTQYF

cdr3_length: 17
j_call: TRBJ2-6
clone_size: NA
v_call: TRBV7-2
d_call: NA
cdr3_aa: CASSLAQGISGANVLTF

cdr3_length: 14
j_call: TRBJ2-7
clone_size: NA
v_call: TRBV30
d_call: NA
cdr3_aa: CAWSVAGIGYEQYF

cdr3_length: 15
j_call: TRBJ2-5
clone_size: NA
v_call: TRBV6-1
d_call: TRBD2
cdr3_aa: CASSELAGEGETQYF

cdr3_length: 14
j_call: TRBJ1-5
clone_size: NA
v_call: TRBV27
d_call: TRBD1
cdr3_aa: CASSSGQQNQPQHF

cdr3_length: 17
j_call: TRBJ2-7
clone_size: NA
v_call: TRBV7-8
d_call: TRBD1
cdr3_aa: CASSVYTPGGQGGEQYF

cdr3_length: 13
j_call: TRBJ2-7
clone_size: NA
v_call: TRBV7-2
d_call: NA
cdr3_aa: CASSLVSSYEQYF

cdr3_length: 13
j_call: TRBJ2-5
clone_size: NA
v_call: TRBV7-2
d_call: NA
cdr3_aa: CASSLGAKKTQYF

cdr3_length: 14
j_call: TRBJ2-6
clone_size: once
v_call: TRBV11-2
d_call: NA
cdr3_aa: CASHQVPGANVLTF